The present T cell receptor (beta chain) was sequenced within a study of blood T cell repertoires in COVID-19. Turning to the study itself: The origin of the acute and convalescent COVID-19 samples was the United States, Italy and Spain. PBMCs, B-cell-depleted T cells, or T cells provided the cDNA or gDNA that made up the material.

In the study's own analysis: Cell counts per sample came from amplifying reference gene primers. Sequenced by immunoSEQ multiplex PCR; TCRdb stores in-frame clones only, minus some. V and J calls and clone size are copied from that table; D and trimming were computed from the DNA. The sample has about 120,000 clones, roughly 78% seen once. CDR1 and CDR2 from the germline V gene are LGHDT and YNNKEL (reference sequence). The CDR3 runs 13 residues. Trimming took off 0 bases at V and 6 bases at J, with 6 bases between the two ends. This clonotype was sampled from a man aged 55 to 70 with active or convalescent COVID-19. Sequenced: peripheral blood. The V call is TRBV3-1 (or the pseudogene TRBV3-2), the J call TRBJ1-5, with D unresolved. The CDR3 DNA reads TGTGCCAGCAGCCAAGATCGAGCTCAGCCCCAGCATTTT. Protein: CASSQDRAQPQHF.